This T cell receptor (beta chain) is from a study of CD8 T cells in ankylosing spondylitis. This clonotype was seen a handful of times. Its antigen remains unidentified. TCRdb re-analysed the 5' RACE reads in MiXCR, keeping a single row per CDR3 protein. The sample shows 250,000 to 300,000 distinct CDR3 sequences, about 20% of them seen only once. Study outcomes and limitations: A motif of under 10 highly homologous TCR beta variants was seen as apparently characteristic of ankylosing spondylitis blood.

Germline V CDR1 and CDR2: MNHNS, SASEGT. Trimming removed 2 bases at V and 4 bases at J, with 10 bases between. CDR3 length: 14 amino acids. The specimen sequenced was blood, either unsorted or a sorted T cell fraction (not recorded which). The J gene is TRBJ2-3, the V gene TRBV6-1; D not certain. The clonotype was recovered from a male donor with ankylosing spondylitis or in good health (not recorded which). This CDR3 is CASSEFVFSDTQYF. CDR3 sequence (DNA): TGTGCCAGCAGTGAATTTGTATTTTCAGATACGCAGTATTTT.